This T cell receptor (beta chain) was sequenced during a study of lymphopenia after photon versus proton radiotherapy. Study results and limitations: After lymphocyte nadir, photon-treated repertoires showed oligoclonal expansion, especially CD8+ Temra. Proton therapy kept repertoires fairly stable, unlike photons, which gained effector/memory cells. Survival link was tested only in deceased patients; proton benefit remains a possibility. Post-nadir TCR diversity decline inversely tracked overall survival among those who died.

The V gene lost 4 bases and the J gene lost 0 bases, with 9 bases spanning the gap. Looked up from germline, CDR1 is SEHNR and CDR2 is FQNEAQ (reference sequence). The CDR3 runs 14 residues. Libraries were prepared by immunoSEQ multiplex PCR; TCRdb keeps only in-frame clonotypes and omits some of them. The sample includes about 61,000 clones, approximately 86% seen only once; the top ten take more than 2%. Of note for this clone: Its antigen is undetermined.

V gene TRBV7-9 combines with J gene TRBJ1-1; no definite D call. The sequenced sample was peripheral blood, obtained from a patient treated with photon-based radiotherapy. The clonotype originates from a man aged 35 to 55 with gastric cancer. Here the CDR3 reads CASSSGFMNTEAFF. CDR3 nucleotide sequence: TGTGCCAGCAGCTCGGGGTTCATGAACACTGAAGCTTTCTTT.